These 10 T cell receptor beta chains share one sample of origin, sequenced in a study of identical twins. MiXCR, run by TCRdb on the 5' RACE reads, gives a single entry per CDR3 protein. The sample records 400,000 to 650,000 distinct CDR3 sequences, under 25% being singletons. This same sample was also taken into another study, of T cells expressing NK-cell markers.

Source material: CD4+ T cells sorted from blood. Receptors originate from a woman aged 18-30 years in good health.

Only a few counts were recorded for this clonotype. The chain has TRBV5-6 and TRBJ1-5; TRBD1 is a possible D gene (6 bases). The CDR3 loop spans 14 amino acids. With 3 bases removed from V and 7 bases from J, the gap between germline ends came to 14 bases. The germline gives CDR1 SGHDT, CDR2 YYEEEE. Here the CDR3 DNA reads TGTGCCAGCAGCTCGGCCAGGGGAGGGCAGCCCCAGCATTTT. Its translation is CASSSARGGQPQHF.

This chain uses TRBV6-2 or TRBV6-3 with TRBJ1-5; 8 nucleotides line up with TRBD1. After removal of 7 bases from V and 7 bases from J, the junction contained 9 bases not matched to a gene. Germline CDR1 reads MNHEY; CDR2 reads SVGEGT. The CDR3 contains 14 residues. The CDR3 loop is CASTRQGLIQPQHF. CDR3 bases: TGTGCCAGCACACGACAGGGGCTCATCCAGCCCCAGCATTTT.

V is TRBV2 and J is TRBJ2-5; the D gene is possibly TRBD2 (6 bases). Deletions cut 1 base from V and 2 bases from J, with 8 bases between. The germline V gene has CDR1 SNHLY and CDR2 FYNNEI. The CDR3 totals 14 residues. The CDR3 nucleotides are TGTGCCAGCAGTGAAGGGGGGGAGCAAGAGACCCAGTACTTC. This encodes CASSEGGEQETQYF.

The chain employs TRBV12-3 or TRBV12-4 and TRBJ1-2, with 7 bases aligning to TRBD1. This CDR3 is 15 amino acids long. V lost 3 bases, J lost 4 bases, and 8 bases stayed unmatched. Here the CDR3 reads CASSFGQVQSYGYTF. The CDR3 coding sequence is TGTGCCAGCAGTTTCGGACAGGTGCAAAGCTATGGCTACACCTTC.

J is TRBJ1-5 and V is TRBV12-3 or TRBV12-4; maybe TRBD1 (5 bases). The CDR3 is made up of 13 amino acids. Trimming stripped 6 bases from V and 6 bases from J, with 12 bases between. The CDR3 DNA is TGTGCCAGCAGCCCCAGGGTTAGTCAGCCCCAGCATTTT. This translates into CASSPRVSQPQHF.

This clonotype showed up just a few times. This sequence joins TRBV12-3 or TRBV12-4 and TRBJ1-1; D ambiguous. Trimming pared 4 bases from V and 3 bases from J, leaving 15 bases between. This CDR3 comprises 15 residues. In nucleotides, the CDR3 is TGTGCCAGCAGTTCCCGAATCGGGATTTACACTGAAGCTTTCTTT. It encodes CASSSRIGIYTEAFF.

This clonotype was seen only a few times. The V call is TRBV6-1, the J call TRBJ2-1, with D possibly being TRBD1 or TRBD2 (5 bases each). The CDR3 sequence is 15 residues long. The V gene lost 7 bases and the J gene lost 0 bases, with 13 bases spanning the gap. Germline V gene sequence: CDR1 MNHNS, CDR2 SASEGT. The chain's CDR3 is CASNTGTSSYNEQFF. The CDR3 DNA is TGTGCCAGCAACACCGGGACGAGCTCCTACAATGAGCAGTTCTTC.

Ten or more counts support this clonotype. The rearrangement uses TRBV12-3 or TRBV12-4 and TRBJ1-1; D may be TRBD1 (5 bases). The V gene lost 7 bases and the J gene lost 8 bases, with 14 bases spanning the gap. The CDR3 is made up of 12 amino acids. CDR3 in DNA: TGTGCCAGCATCACACGGGGGGGGGAAGCTTTCTTT. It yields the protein CASITRGGEAFF.

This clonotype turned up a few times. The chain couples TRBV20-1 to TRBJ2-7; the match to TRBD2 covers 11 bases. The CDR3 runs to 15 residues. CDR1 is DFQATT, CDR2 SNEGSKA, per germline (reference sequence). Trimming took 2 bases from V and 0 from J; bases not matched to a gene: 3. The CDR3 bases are TGCAGTGCTAGACTAGCGGGAGGTCTCTCCTACGAGCAGTACTTC. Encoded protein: CSARLAGGLSYEQYF.

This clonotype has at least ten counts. CDR3: CASSRLNREAFF. In DNA form, the CDR3 reads TGTGCCAGCAGTAGGCTTAACAGGGAAGCTTTCTTT. The chain joins TRBV12-3 or TRBV12-4 to TRBJ1-1, with D possibly matching TRBD1 (5 bases). This CDR3 spans 12 amino acids. Trimming left V 5 bases short and J 8 bases short, with 12 bases between.